The 25 T cell receptor beta chains below come from one sample, sequenced in a study of cytomegalovirus exposure and HLA in healthy donors (dated by TCRdb to the late 2010s). Receptors were amplified or captured by the immunoSEQ multiplex PCR assay. For the multiplex PCR, a mixture combining 60 forward primers for TCR Vbeta segments and 13 reverse primers for TCR Jbeta segments was used. Held by TCRdb, this immuneACCESS table contains in-frame sequences only and omits some clones. Under half of the omission traces to an unresolved V gene where checked; the cause of the rest is unknown. The sample has fewer than 150,000 clones on record, under 80% of them singletons. In total, the top ten clones hold 25% to 35% of the sample. Sequenced input: PBMCs. These TCRs come from a man between 60 and 70 years old in good health and CMV-seropositive.

The chain links TRBV11-2 to TRBJ1-1; 8 bases agree with TRBD1. CDR1 SGHAT and CDR2 FQNNGV come from the germline V gene. V lost 4 bases to trimming and J lost 14 bases; unmatched junction nucleotides: 18. This CDR3 comprises 15 residues. The CDR3 DNA sequence: TGTGCCAGCAGCTGGGGGGCTACAGTTCAGGGGGCGACCTTCTTT. This codes for CASSWGATVQGATFF.

This clone has a handful of counts. The V gene is TRBV7-8, the J gene TRBJ1-2, with TRBD1 matching 9 bases. Germline lookup yields CDR1 SGHVS and CDR2 FQNEAQ. The length of the CDR3 is 15 residues. The V and J ends lost 5 bases and 4 bases, in that order; junction bases with no gene match: 8. The CDR3 coding sequence is TGTGCCAGCAGCCCCAGACAGGGGGGACTCTATGGCTACACCTTC. It yields the protein CASSPRQGGLYGYTF.

The chain joins TRBV7-9 to TRBJ2-5; tentatively, D is TRBD2 (6 bases). CDR1 and CDR2 (germline): SEHNR, FQNEAQ (reference sequence). The CDR3 extends over 14 amino acids. Trimming removed 2 bases from V and 4 bases from J, with 11 bases in between. The CDR3: CASSLYLGGETQYF. Written as DNA, the CDR3 is TGTGCCAGCAGCTTATACTTGGGGGGAGAGACCCAGTACTTC. Based on the CDR3 plus reference TRBV7-9 and TRBJ2-5, the full variable domain is DTGVSQNPRHKITKRGQNVTFRCDPISEHNRLYWYRQTLGQGPEFLTYFQNEAQLEKSRLLSDRFSAERPKGSFSTLEIQRTEQGDSAMYLCASSLYLGGETQYFGPGTRLLVL.

V and J are TRBV7-6 and TRBJ1-1; D not resolved. Trimming removed 4 bases from V and 0 bases from J, with 6 bases in between. The CDR3 extends over 13 amino acids. Looked up from germline, CDR1 is SGHVS and CDR2 is FNYEAQ. The CDR3 loop is CASSSEVNTEAFF. For the CDR3, the DNA is TGTGCCAGCAGCTCCGAGGTGAACACTGAAGCTTTCTTT. The full variable domain, completed using reference TRBV7-6 and TRBJ1-1, is GAGVSQSPRYKVTKRGQDVALRCDPISGHVSLYWYRQALGQGPEFLTYFNYEAQQDKSGLPNDRFSAERPEGSISTLTIQRTEQRDSAMYRCASSSEVNTEAFFGQGTRLTVV.

This clone was detected a few times. In DNA form, the CDR3 reads TGTGCCATCACCCCGACTAGCGGGAGAGGGCAAAGTGAGCAGTTCTTC. The encoded protein is CAITPTSGRGQSEQFF. The chain recombines TRBV10-3 with TRBJ2-1; TRBD2 agrees at 12 bases. V was pared by 7 bases and J by 9 bases, with 13 bases of the junction left unmatched. The CDR3 is 16 amino acids. CDR1 is ENHRY, CDR2 SYGVKD, per germline.

This chain uses TRBV25-1 with TRBJ2-7; 8 bases agree with TRBD1. The CDR3 consists of 18 residues. CDR1 MGHDK and CDR2 SYGVNS come from the germline V gene. The V gene end was trimmed by 2 bases and the J gene end by 3 bases; junction bases not matched to a gene: 15. CDR3 nucleotides: TGTGCCAGCAGTGAAATAAGAGGACTGGGGACAGGAGTCTACGAGCAGTACTTC. This gives the protein CASSEIRGLGTGVYEQYF.

The chain carries TRBV1 and TRBJ2-7; TRBD2, the table's D call, lacks a check against the DNA. TRBV1 is a documented pseudogene. The CDR3 is 16 amino acids. CDR3 in amino acids: CTSSPTPTSGTYEQYF. In nucleotides, the CDR3 is TGCACCAGCAGTCCAACTCCGACTAGCGGGACGTATGAGCAGTACTTC.

The rearrangement joins TRBV2 to TRBJ2-7; a weak D match, TRBD1 (5 bases). Germline CDR1 and CDR2: SNHLY and FYNNEI. Deletions cut 8 bases from V and 7 bases from J, with 21 bases between. CDR3 length equals 14 residues. CDR3 loop: CASLSPKGMGEQYF. CDR3 bases: TGTGCCAGCCTTTCCCCAAAGGGGATGGGGGAGCAGTACTTC.

The chain employs TRBV12-5 and TRBJ2-1; D gene unclear. The CDR3 runs to 15 residues. V was cut by 7 bases and J by 2 bases, with 15 bases left in between. Germline CDR1 and CDR2: LGHNT and FRNRAP. The CDR3 region is CASADPTWPYNEQFF. The CDR3 DNA sequence: TGTGCTAGTGCCGACCCGACTTGGCCCTACAATGAGCAGTTCTTC.

This clone was observed a handful of times. V gene TRBV5-1 combines with J gene TRBJ2-7; D is possibly TRBD2 (7 bases). With 2 bases removed from V and 3 bases from J, the gap between germline ends came to 12 bases. The CDR3 is 14 amino acids. The germline CDR1 and CDR2 sequences are SGHRS and YFSETQ. The CDR3 region has the DNA TGCGCCAGCAGCTTCGGGGAGGGGGGCTACGAGCAGTACTTC. Amino acid sequence: CASSFGEGGYEQYF.

The count of this clone is one. V gene TRBV5-6 combines with J gene TRBJ2-3; 8 bases are a match to TRBD2. V lost 4 bases, J lost 1 base, and 5 bases stayed unmatched. The CDR3 runs 15 residues. In germline, CDR1 is SGHDT, CDR2 YYEEEE. The CDR3 bases are TGTGCCAGCAGCCCTGGACTAGCCCGCACAGATACGCAGTATTTT. Protein sequence: CASSPGLARTDTQYF.

The rearrangement uses TRBV2 and TRBJ1-2; TRBD1 matches 10 bases. In germline, CDR1 is SNHLY, CDR2 FYNNEI. The CDR3 spans 14 residues. After removal of 6 bases from V and 8 bases from J, the junction contained 9 bases not matched to a gene. The CDR3 DNA sequence: TGTGCCAGCAGGAACCGGGACAGGGGCCGGGGCTACACCTTC. This codes for CASRNRDRGRGYTF.

The gene calls are TRBV5-1 and TRBJ2-1, with D perhaps matching TRBD1 (5 bases). Germline V CDR1 and CDR2: SGHRS, YFSETQ. This CDR3 is 16 amino acids long. V gave up 0 bases and J gave up 3 bases, with 13 bases separating them. The CDR3 region has the DNA TGCGCCAGCAGCTTGGGGGGCACCTCGGACTACAATGAGCAGTTCTTC. It encodes CASSLGGTSDYNEQFF.

The chain has TRBV28 and TRBJ1-2; tentatively, D is TRBD1 (6 bases). Between the trimmed V and J ends, which lost 2 bases and 2 bases, there was a span of 6 bases. CDR3 size: 13 residues. CDR1 and CDR2 from the germline V gene are MDHEN and SYDVKM. Here the CDR3 DNA reads TGTGCCAGCAGTTTAAGGGGGAACTATGGCTACACCTTC. Translation gives CASSLRGNYGYTF.

The chain is built from TRBV2 and TRBJ2-2; 10 nucleotides match TRBD1. Unmatched junction bases numbered 1, after V lost 8 bases and J lost 1 base. Germline CDR1 and CDR2: SNHLY and FYNNEI. This CDR3 is built from 14 residues. In DNA form, the CDR3 reads TGTGCCAGCGACAGGGGGCAGAACACCGGGGAGCTGTTTTTT. This encodes CASDRGQNTGELFF. Drawing the rest from reference TRBV2 and TRBJ2-2, the complete variable domain is EPEVTQTPSHQVTQMGQEVILRCVPISNHLYFYWYRQILGQKVEFLVSFYNNEISEKSEIFDDQFSVERPDGSNFTLKIRSTKLEDSAMYFCASDRGQNTGELFFGEGSRLTVL.

The chain combines TRBV10-1 with TRBJ2-5; 15 bases align to TRBD2. The CDR3 totals 15 residues. The V gene's germline CDR1 is WNHNN and CDR2 SYGVQD (reference sequence). With V trimmed by 6 bases and J by 5 bases, 4 bases remained unmatched. The CDR3 sequence is CASSGLAGGRETQYF. Written as DNA, the CDR3 is TGCGCCAGCAGCGGACTAGCGGGAGGGCGGGAGACCCAGTACTTC.

The genes are TRBV6-1 and TRBJ2-3, with a possible D match to TRBD2 (5 bases). CDR3 length: 17 amino acids. Germline V lookup: CDR1 MNHNS, CDR2 SASEGT. V was pared by 2 bases and J by 1 base, with 16 bases between. The CDR3 reads CASSELISSGGTDTQYF. CDR3 DNA: TGTGCCAGCAGTGAACTTATTTCGAGCGGAGGCACAGATACGCAGTATTTT.

The CDR3 coding sequence is TGCGCCAGCGGAGCGGCCTACAATGAGCAGTTCTTC. It yields the protein CASGAAYNEQFF. This sequence joins TRBV5-1 and TRBJ2-1; a possible D gene is TRBD2 (5 bases). Per the germline V gene, CDR1 is SGHRS and CDR2 is YFSETQ. This CDR3 is built from 12 residues. The V gene lost 7 bases and the J gene lost 2 bases, with 7 bases spanning the gap. The full variable domain, completed using reference TRBV5-1 and TRBJ2-1, is KAGVTQTPRYLIKTRGQQVTLSCSPISGHRSVSWYQQTPGQGLQFLFEYFSETQRNKGNFPGRFSGRQFSNSRSEMNVSTLELGDSALYLCASGAAYNEQFFGPGTRLTVL.

This sequence joins TRBV7-2 and TRBJ2-7; 14 positions agree with TRBD2. This CDR3 is 15 amino acids long. V lost 5 bases to trimming and J lost 4 bases; unmatched junction nucleotides: 4. Germline V gives CDR1 SGHTA, CDR2 FQGNSA. The DNA for the CDR3 is TGTGCCAGCAGCCGCGGACTAGCGGGGGGTTACGAGCAGTACTTC. Its translation is CASSRGLAGGYEQYF.

This CDR3 is CASSLGSGGTEQFF. The CDR3 DNA follows: TGCGCCAGCAGCTTGGGATCGGGGGGTACTGAGCAGTTCTTC. The rearrangement uses TRBV5-1 and TRBJ2-1; 7 nucleotides match TRBD2. The CDR3 totals 14 residues. In germline, CDR1 is SGHRS, CDR2 YFSETQ. Trimming cost V 0 bases and J 9 bases; bases outside gene matches: 6.

This clone was seen only a few times. The CDR3 loop is CASSKQGRAEAFF. In DNA, the CDR3 is TGTGCCAGCAGTAAACAGGGTAGGGCTGAAGCTTTCTTT. The chain carries TRBV2 and TRBJ1-1, with D possibly being TRBD1 (6 bases). The CDR3 has 13 residues. Trimming removed 5 bases at V and 6 bases at J, with 13 bases between. Germline CDR1 is SNHLY and CDR2 is FYNNEI.

The chain couples TRBV14 to TRBJ2-4; a possible D gene is TRBD2 (5 bases). CDR1 SGHDN and CDR2 FVKESK come from the germline V gene. Trimming removed 4 bases at V and 7 bases at J, with 14 bases between. The CDR3 consists of 14 residues. In nucleotides, the CDR3 is TGTGCCAGCAGCCTAGTGGGAGCCCCCAACATTCAGTACTTC. Protein product: CASSLVGAPNIQYF. The full variable domain, rest sourced from reference TRBV14 and TRBJ2-4, is EAGVTQFPSHSVIEKGQTVTLRCDPISGHDNLYWYRRVMGKEIKFLLHFVKESKQDESGMPNNRFLAERTGGTYSTLKVQPAELEDSGVYFCASSLVGAPNIQYFGAGTRLSVL.

Comment on this clone: At the DNA level, this CDR3 is encoded by other sequences in the same sample as well. This rearrangement joins TRBV30 to TRBJ2-7; D ambiguous. The CDR3 covers 13 residues. Per the germline V gene, CDR1 is GTSNPN and CDR2 is SVGIG (reference sequence). Trimming removed 4 bases from V and 4 bases from J, with 14 bases in between. The CDR3 loop is CAWKVGQAYEQYF. Here the CDR3 DNA reads TGTGCCTGGAAGGTTGGGCAGGCATACGAGCAGTACTTC.

V usage is TRBV6-1 and J usage is TRBJ1-5; D is perhaps TRBD1 (6 bases). Germline loops: CDR1 MNHNS, CDR2 SASEGT. The CDR3 is 18 residues long. The ends were cut back, 3 bases at V and 2 bases at J, with 20 bases in the middle. The DNA for the CDR3 is TGTGCCAGCAGTGAGGGCAGGGGAACGCCCAGGGGCAATCAGCCCCAGCATTTT. As protein: CASSEGRGTPRGNQPQHF.

This clone has just one count. The chain links TRBV18 to TRBJ2-7; TRBD2 matches 12 bases. The V and J ends lost 5 bases and 3 bases, in that order; junction bases with no gene match: 5. Germline V lookup: CDR1 KGHSH, CDR2 LQKENI. The length of the CDR3 is 15 residues. CDR3 amino acids: CASSDGLAGFYEQYF. In DNA, the CDR3 is TGTGCCAGCTCAGACGGACTAGCGGGATTCTACGAGCAGTACTTC.